What follows are 5 T cell receptor beta chains derived from one specimen sequenced in a study of shared clonotypes between healthy human individuals. CD45RO-negative cells were positively selected for CCR7, leaving out terminally differentiated effector memory CD45RA+ cells. The assay was immunoSEQ multiplex PCR, and TCRdb's table has in-frame clones only and misses some. The sample has around 1.9 million clones; just under 95% are singletons. Material: naive CD8+ T cells from PBMCs. Receptors were obtained from a man younger than 35 in good health. Some clones in this sample may be carry-over from other donors' samples.

The chain employs TRBV5-6 and TRBJ2-7, with 7 bases that match TRBD1. The J segment lost 1 base and the V segment lost 4 bases, leaving 11 bases of the junction unmatched. Germline CDR1 SGHDT, CDR2 YYEEEE. This CDR3 has 16 residues. The CDR3 spells CASSHSTGVGSYEQYF. The CDR3 region has the DNA TGTGCCAGCAGCCATAGTACAGGGGTCGGGTCCTACGAGCAGTACTTC. Complete variable domain (other parts from reference TRBV5-6 and TRBJ2-7): DAGVTQSPTHLIKTRGQQVTLRCSPKSGHDTVSWYQQALGQGPQFIFQYYEEEERQRGNFPDRFSGHQFPNYSSELNVNALLLGDSALYLCASSHSTGVGSYEQYFGPGTRLTVT.

This chain connects TRBV28 to TRBJ2-7, with D possibly matching TRBD1 (5 bases). The germline V gene encodes CDR1 MDHEN and CDR2 SYDVKM. The V and J ends lost 0 bases and 5 bases respectively, with 11 bases between them. This CDR3 contains 14 residues. The CDR3: CASSLWGREHEQYF. The CDR3 nucleotides are TGTGCCAGCAGTTTATGGGGGCGAGAACACGAGCAGTACTTC.

This rearrangement joins TRBV7-8 to TRBJ1-2; D not resolved. CDR3 length: 14 amino acids. Trimming removed 1 base at V and 3 bases at J, with 9 bases between. Germline V gives CDR1 SGHVS, CDR2 FQNEAQ. CDR3 DNA: TGTGCCAGCAGCTTAGAAGGCGGCTACTATGGCTACACCTTC. Amino acid sequence: CASSLEGGYYGYTF.

The gene calls are TRBV20-1 and TRBJ1-1, with D possibly being TRBD1 (5 bases). The CDR3 has 11 amino acids. Trimming pared 5 bases from V and 6 bases from J, leaving 10 bases between. CDR1 DFQATT and CDR2 SNEGSKA come from the germline V gene (reference sequence). The CDR3 sequence: CSAEGVPEAFF. CDR3 bases: TGCAGTGCTGAAGGGGTTCCTGAAGCTTTCTTT.

This clone came up once. The V call is TRBV7-9, the J call TRBJ2-7; TRBD1 agrees at 10 bases. Germline loops: CDR1 SEHNR, CDR2 FQNEAQ (reference sequence). V lost 5 bases and J lost 0; bases outside the gene matches: 10. This CDR3 is built from 17 residues. CDR3 in DNA: TGTGCCAGCAGCCTAAGCCTAGGGACAGGGGCCTCCTACGAGCAGTACTTC. Its protein product is CASSLSLGTGASYEQYF.